This entry lists 22 T cell receptor beta chains sequenced from one sample in a study of shared clonotypes between healthy human individuals. This table comes from immunoSEQ multiplex PCR, and its TCRdb copy is limited to in-frame clones, with some not included. The sample holds approximately 640,000 clones; about nine tenths are singletons and the top ten take roughly 36%. Sample: memory CD8+ T cells from PBMCs. Noted subset: CD45RO+ cells pooled with CCR7-negative TemRA cells. The receptors shown here come from a man younger than 35 in good health. Some clones in this sample may be carry-over from other donors' samples.

V gene TRBV7-8 combines with J gene TRBJ2-7; D may be TRBD2 (6 bases). Germline CDR1 SGHVS, CDR2 FQNEAQ. CDR3 length equals 15 residues. Trimming removed 3 bases at V and 5 bases at J, with 17 bases between. The CDR3 nucleotides are TGTGCCAGCAGCTTTAGTTCGGAGGGGCTGGACGAGCAGTACTTC. This translates into CASSFSSEGLDEQYF.

The chain employs TRBV4-3 and TRBJ2-1; a possible D gene is TRBD2 (6 bases). CDR3 length: 15 amino acids. V lost 4 bases to trimming and J lost 2 bases, with 12 bases between them. Per germline, CDR1 LGHNA and CDR2 YSLEER. The CDR3 bases are TGCGCCAGCAGCCCACTAGCTCAGGCCTACAATGAGCAGTTCTTC. Translated, it gives CASSPLAQAYNEQFF.

The chain couples TRBV9 to TRBJ2-5; 9 bases map to TRBD1. From germline, CDR1 is SGDLS and CDR2 YYNGEE. V was clipped by 0 bases and J by 4 bases; unmatched bases: 7. The CDR3 spans 16 residues. DNA for the CDR3: TGTGCCAGCAGCGTAGAGGACAGGGGCGGGGTAGAGACCCAGTACTTC. Translation gives CASSVEDRGGVETQYF.

The V call is TRBV11-2, the J call TRBJ1-5; D ambiguous. Germline V lookup: CDR1 SGHAT, CDR2 FQNNGV. Deletions cut 5 bases from V and 7 bases from J, with 18 bases between. The CDR3 is 15 residues long. The CDR3 region has the DNA TGTGCCAGCAGCCCGAGTAGGGAAGATAAGCAGCCCCAGCATTTT. It codes for CASSPSREDKQPQHF.

The rearrangement uses TRBV5-1 and TRBJ2-3; D call uncertain. Germline loops: CDR1 SGHRS, CDR2 YFSETQ. The V end was cut by 0 bases, the J end by 5 bases, with 10 bases between. The CDR3 is made up of 14 amino acids. The CDR3 is CASSLEVALDTQYF. The CDR3 DNA reads TGCGCCAGCAGCTTGGAAGTAGCATTAGATACGCAGTATTTT.

This clone has more than one count but fewer than ten. This rearrangement joins TRBV2 to TRBJ2-4; no clear D gene. Germline V gene sequence: CDR1 SNHLY, CDR2 FYNNEI. Trimming left V 7 bases short and J 9 bases short, with 13 bases between. There are 12 residues in the CDR3. This CDR3 reads CASTGSNGIQYF. In DNA, the CDR3 is TGTGCCAGCACCGGGTCCAACGGCATTCAGTACTTC.

There are a few counts of this clone. The chain has TRBV27 and TRBJ1-5; D remains ambiguous. The germline V and J ends were trimmed by 0 bases and 4 bases, with 10 bases remaining between them. CDR3 length: 15 amino acids. CDR1 and CDR2 (germline): MNHEY, SMNVEV (reference sequence). CDR3 loop: CASSLSRNPNQPQHF. In DNA form, the CDR3 reads TGTGCCAGCAGTTTATCGCGTAACCCGAATCAGCCCCAGCATTTT.

The genes are TRBV30 and TRBJ2-7; 11 positions agree with TRBD1. From germline, CDR1 is GTSNPN and CDR2 SVGIG (reference sequence). The CDR3 has 13 residues. The CDR3 coding sequence is TGTGCTTGGGCTTCCGGGACAGGGGGCGAGCAGTACTTC. Its protein product is CAWASGTGGEQYF. Variable domain in full (rest from reference TRBV30 and TRBJ2-7): SQTIHQWPATLVQPVGSPLSLECTVEGTSNPNLYWYRQAAGRGLQLLFYSVGIGQISSEVPQNLSASRPQDRQFILSSKKLLLSDSGFYLCAWASGTGGEQYFGPGTRLTVT.

CDR3 protein: CASSSKAQTSITDTQYF. Written as DNA, the CDR3 is TGTGCCAGCAGCTCCAAGGCCCAGACTTCTATCACAGATACGCAGTATTTT. V gene TRBV9 combines with J gene TRBJ2-3; D remains unclear. The length of the CDR3 is 17 residues. Germline V gene lookup returns CDR1 SGDLS and CDR2 YYNGEE. Trimming cost V 4 bases and J 2 bases, with 20 bases left between them.

The gene calls are TRBV6-4 and TRBJ2-3; D possibly corresponds to TRBD1 (6 bases). Germline CDR1 is MRHNA and CDR2 is SNTAGT. With 5 bases removed from V and 4 bases from J, the gap between germline ends came to 10 bases. This CDR3 spans 13 amino acids. The CDR3 protein is CASSNRQADTQYF. CDR3 in DNA: TGTGCCAGCAGTAATAGACAGGCAGATACGCAGTATTTT.

This rearrangement joins TRBV4-1 to TRBJ2-2, with a possible D match to TRBD2 (6 bases). The V gene lost 5 bases and the J gene lost 6 bases, with 13 bases spanning the gap. This CDR3 has 14 residues. Per the germline V gene, CDR1 is MGHRA and CDR2 is YSYEKL. The CDR3 spells CASSVPGLSGELFF. The CDR3, as DNA: TGCGCCAGCAGCGTACCGGGACTTTCCGGGGAGCTGTTTTTT.

This clone was seen once. The CDR3 DNA is TGTGCCAGCAGCCCAACCCCAGCTATGAACACTGAAGCTTTCTTT. Encoded protein: CASSPTPAMNTEAFF. The genes are TRBV27 and TRBJ1-1, with D hard to call. V was clipped by 6 bases and J by 0 bases, with 14 bases between them. Germline V gene lookup returns CDR1 MNHEY and CDR2 SMNVEV (reference sequence). The CDR3 covers 15 residues.

The J gene is TRBJ1-2, the V gene TRBV6-6; 9 bases fit TRBD1. There are 16 residues in the CDR3. Germline lookup yields CDR1 MNHNY and CDR2 SVGAGI (reference sequence). Trimming took 6 bases from V and 4 from J; bases not matched to a gene: 12. CDR3 residues: CASRTRQGDQVYGYTF. The DNA for the CDR3 is TGTGCCAGCAGAACCCGACAGGGGGATCAAGTCTATGGCTACACCTTC.

The chain links TRBV9 to TRBJ2-5; 9 positions match TRBD2. Trimming cost V 2 bases and J 3 bases; bases outside gene matches: 2. In germline, CDR1 is SGDLS, CDR2 YYNGEE. The CDR3 contains 14 residues. CDR3 nucleotide sequence: TGTGCCAGCAGCGTGCGGGAGGGTGAAGAGACCCAGTACTTC. It specifies CASSVREGEETQYF.

V gene TRBV27 combines with J gene TRBJ2-3; D is possibly TRBD2 (5 bases). Per the germline V gene, CDR1 is MNHEY and CDR2 is SMNVEV (reference sequence). The CDR3 contains 17 residues. V lost 0 bases to trimming and J lost 6 bases, with 19 bases between them. CDR3 bases: TGTGCCAGCAGTTTATCGAGGACTGCAATCTTTCTGGATACGCAGTATTTT. Its translation is CASSLSRTAIFLDTQYF.

This sequence joins TRBV27 and TRBJ2-3; no firm D call. The CDR3 consists of 14 residues. Looked up from germline, CDR1 is MNHEY and CDR2 is SMNVEV (reference sequence). The ends were cut back, 4 bases at V and 1 base at J, with 9 bases in the middle. CDR3 coding DNA: TGTGCCAGCAGTTGGACCCTTGGCACAGATACGCAGTATTTT. Translation: CASSWTLGTDTQYF.

For the CDR3, the DNA is TGTGCCATCAGTGAGTCAGGTTCACCCCTCCACTTT. Its protein product is CAISESGSPLHF. This chain connects TRBV10-3 to TRBJ1-6, with no clear D. The V gene lost 0 bases and the J gene lost 9 bases, with 3 bases spanning the gap. This CDR3 comprises 12 residues. Per germline, CDR1 ENHRY and CDR2 SYGVKD.

This sequence joins TRBV13 and TRBJ1-2; D is unclear. Trimming shortened V by 10 bases and J by 4 bases, and 10 bases separated the two germline ends. The CDR3 has 11 residues. Germline CDR1 PRHDT, CDR2 FYEKMQ (reference sequence). CDR3 bases: TGTGCCAACCAGGATCCCTATGGCTACACCTTC. Translated: CANQDPYGYTF. The full variable domain, in which reference TRBV13 and TRBJ1-2 provide the parts outside the CDR3, is AAGVIQSPRHLIKEKRETATLKCYPIPRHDTVYWYQQGPGQDPQFLISFYEKMQSDKGSIPDRFSAQQFSDYHSELNMSSLELGDSALYFCANQDPYGYTFGSGTRLTVV.

This clone was picked up a small number of times. The rearrangement links TRBV27 to TRBJ1-6; 7 bases are shared with TRBD1. V lost 10 bases, J lost 5 bases, and 11 bases stayed unmatched. The CDR3 is made up of 15 amino acids. Germline V lookup: CDR1 MNHEY, CDR2 SMNVEV (reference sequence). CDR3 in amino acids: CATPKQGSDNSPLHF. CDR3 nucleotide sequence: TGTGCCACGCCTAAACAGGGGTCGGATAATTCACCCCTCCACTTT.

J is TRBJ2-1 and V is TRBV14; 8 nucleotides line up with TRBD2. Germline lookup yields CDR1 SGHDN and CDR2 FVKESK. The CDR3 spans 16 residues. Trimming cost V 3 bases and J 9 bases; bases outside gene matches: 13. The CDR3, as DNA: TGTGCCAGCAGCCATGACCCGGGACTAGTCACTACTGAGCAGTTCTTC. Residues: CASSHDPGLVTTEQFF.

The V and J genes are TRBV28 and TRBJ2-3; 9 bases are a match to TRBD1. Germline V gene data show CDR1 as MDHEN and CDR2 as SYDVKM. The CDR3 consists of 16 residues. V lost 2 bases and J lost 5; bases outside the gene matches: 8. The CDR3 spells CASSLHRGLKGDTQYF. The CDR3 DNA reads TGTGCCAGCAGTTTACACAGGGGGCTAAAGGGAGATACGCAGTATTTT.

The chain links TRBV9 to TRBJ2-7, with 7 bases lining up with TRBD1. Germline-derived CDR1 and CDR2 are SGDLS and YYNGEE. This CDR3 comprises 13 residues. Trimming removed 3 bases from V and 1 base from J; junction bases left unmatched: 1. CDR3 protein: CASSATGSYEQYF. In nucleotides, the CDR3 is TGTGCCAGCAGCGCGACAGGGTCCTACGAGCAGTACTTC.